These 31 T cell receptor beta chains were all obtained from the same sample, sequenced in a study of blood T cells in healthy people across ages (dated by TCRdb to 2015 to 2017). The library was prepared using 5' RACE. Instrument used: Illumina HiSeq 2500. The second PCR ran for roughly 7 to 11 cycles and used a J-beta primer mix along with a sample-barcoded 5' primer. TCRdb reanalyzed the raw reads on its own, using fastp at Q25 for trimming and MiXCR for clone calling, and kept in-frame beta chains. CDR3 protein sequences are deduplicated, and each keeps its most common genes and DNA. This sample holds roughly 1.5 million distinct CDR3 sequences; 35% to 45% were observed only once. The ten largest account for just over 4% of the sample. Material for sequencing was blood. The source is a woman younger than 35 in good health.

The sample holds a few counts of this clonotype. V is TRBV20-1 and J is TRBJ1-2; D is uncertain. V gave up 3 bases and J gave up 7 bases, with 15 bases separating them. Germline values: CDR1 DFQATT, CDR2 SNEGSKA (reference sequence). This CDR3 is 13 amino acids long. This CDR3 reads CSASARLVGGYTF. CDR3 bases: TGCAGTGCTAGTGCCCGGCTGGTCGGTGGCTACACCTTC.

This sequence joins TRBV10-3 and TRBJ2-5; D may be TRBD1 (5 bases). The V gene lost 7 bases and the J gene lost 0 bases, with 9 bases spanning the gap. From germline, CDR1 is ENHRY and CDR2 SYGVKD. This CDR3 is 13 amino acids long. CDR3 nucleotide sequence: TGTGCCATCAACGGACAACACCAAGAGACCCAGTACTTC. It translates to CAINGQHQETQYF.

This clonotype showed up many times. The V and J genes are TRBV12-3 or TRBV12-4 and TRBJ2-7; perhaps D is TRBD1 or TRBD2 (5 bases each). Trimming cost V 6 bases and J 6 bases, with 12 bases left between them. CDR3 length: 12 amino acids. The CDR3 DNA reads TGTGCCAGCAGCCTCGCAGGGACCGAGCAGTACTTC. It yields the protein CASSLAGTEQYF.

This clonotype was recorded once. This rearrangement joins TRBV3-1 to TRBJ2-3, with 8 bases that match TRBD2. Germline V lookup: CDR1 LGHDT, CDR2 YNNKEL (reference sequence). The CDR3 is 16 amino acids. The V gene end was trimmed by 1 base and the J gene end by 6 bases; junction bases not matched to a gene: 9. The CDR3 is CASSQVAGGDWDTQYF. As DNA, the CDR3 is TGTGCCAGCAGCCAAGTTGCGGGGGGCGATTGGGATACGCAGTATTTT.

This clonotype was counted ten times or more. The chain employs TRBV25-1 and TRBJ2-7; weak D call: TRBD2 (6 bases). V was clipped by 5 bases and J by 5 bases, with 10 bases between them. This CDR3 comprises 12 residues. The germline V gene encodes CDR1 MGHDK and CDR2 SYGVNS. In DNA, the CDR3 is TGTGCCAGCAGTTTCTCGGGAGACGAGCAGTACTTC. Protein product: CASSFSGDEQYF.

The V gene is TRBV29-1, the J gene TRBJ1-1; D unresolved. Germline V CDR1 and CDR2: SQVTM, ANQGSEA. V was shortened by 6 bases and J by 5 bases, with 16 bases between the two germline ends. The length of the CDR3 is 13 residues. CDR3 in amino acids: CSVAKNRGTEAFF. The CDR3, as DNA: TGCAGCGTCGCCAAGAATCGAGGGACTGAAGCTTTCTTT.

This clonotype was observed a single time. The chain links TRBV28 to TRBJ2-1, with D unclear. The CDR3 runs to 12 residues. CDR1 and CDR2 from the germline V gene are MDHEN and SYDVKM. Trimming removed 9 bases at V and 8 bases at J, with 14 bases between. CDR3 region: CASSQFPHEQFF. The CDR3 nucleotides read TGTGCCAGTAGCCAGTTCCCTCATGAGCAGTTCTTC.

This clonotype was observed a few times. This rearrangement joins TRBV21-1 to TRBJ2-3; TRBD1, as called in the table, went unchecked against the DNA. TRBV21-1 is assigned pseudogene status. The length of the CDR3 is 17 residues. DNA for the CDR3: TGTGCCAGCAGCGCTTCCCCGGGACAGGGAAGCACAGATACGCAGTATTTT. Translating it yields CASSASPGQGSTDTQYF.

To note about this clonotype: A much more abundant neighbour one base away suggests this may be a read error. This chain connects TRBV27 to TRBJ2-1; D is possibly TRBD1 or TRBD2 (5 bases each). Germline V gene sequence: CDR1 MNHEY, CDR2 SMNVEV (reference sequence). This CDR3 has 15 amino acids. Written as DNA, the CDR3 is TGTGCCGGCAGTTTATGGGACCCGCGGGACAATGAGCAGTTCTTC. As protein: CAGSLWDPRDNEQFF.

The rearrangement uses TRBV5-1 and TRBJ2-1; 8 positions match TRBD2. Germline CDR1 reads SGHRS; CDR2 reads YFSETQ. CDR3 size: 14 residues. J lost 8 bases, V lost 0 bases, and 4 bases had no gene match. CDR3 protein: CASSLARGGDEQFF. For the CDR3, the DNA is TGCGCCAGCAGCTTGGCACGGGGGGGAGATGAGCAGTTCTTC. Full variable domain (outside the CDR3, taken from reference TRBV5-1 and TRBJ2-1): KAGVTQTPRYLIKTRGQQVTLSCSPISGHRSVSWYQQTPGQGLQFLFEYFSETQRNKGNFPGRFSGRQFSNSRSEMNVSTLELGDSALYLCASSLARGGDEQFFGPGTRLTVL.

As regards this clonotype: Its ends do not fully match the called genes, so a read error is possible. The V gene is TRBV7-9, the J gene TRBJ2-1; 7 bases map to TRBD2. The CDR3 sequence is 15 residues long. Germline CDR1 is SEHNR and CDR2 is FQNEAQ (reference sequence). CDR3 nucleotide sequence: TGTGCCAGCACAGGGACCGCACGGGACTACAATGAGCAGTTATTC. Translated, it gives CASTGTARDYNEQLF.

The chain employs TRBV20-1 and TRBJ2-5; no definite D call. The DNA end is a closer match to TRBJ2-7, so the J assignment may be wrong. In germline, CDR1 is DFQATT, CDR2 SNEGSKA (reference sequence). The length of the CDR3 is 12 residues. The DNA of the CDR3 is TGCAGTGCTCGACCGAACGCTGCCGAGCAGTACTTC. It encodes CSARPNAAEQYF.

V usage is TRBV27 and J usage is TRBJ1-2; D remains unclear. In germline, CDR1 is MNHEY, CDR2 SMNVEV (reference sequence). CDR3 length: 15 amino acids. V was pared by 3 bases and J by 5 bases, with 16 bases between. CDR3 coding DNA: TGTGCCAGCAGTTTTGCGGGAGATAGTTGGTATGGCTACACCTTC. Amino acid sequence: CASSFAGDSWYGYTF.

V gene TRBV12-3 or TRBV12-4 combines with J gene TRBJ1-6; D gene uncertain. Trimming pared 3 bases from V and 3 bases from J, leaving 9 bases between. The CDR3 is 15 amino acids. Here the CDR3 DNA reads TGTGCCAGCAGTTTCCAGACACTCTATAATTCACCCCTCCACTTT. Its protein product is CASSFQTLYNSPLHF.

The V and J genes are TRBV6-5 and TRBJ2-7; D unclear. Germline values: CDR1 MNHEY, CDR2 SVGAGI. Trimming removed 9 bases at V and 7 bases at J, with 19 bases between. The CDR3 contains 13 residues. The CDR3 DNA reads as TGTGCCAGTAGACGGGCCACGTACAATGAGCAGTACTTC. It encodes CASRRATYNEQYF.

The chain uses TRBV27 and TRBJ2-7; 7 nucleotides match TRBD2. The length of the CDR3 is 14 residues. Germline CDR1 and CDR2: MNHEY and SMNVEV (reference sequence). V lost 2 bases to trimming and J lost 4 bases; unmatched junction nucleotides: 5. The CDR3 sequence: CASSLRGDQYEQYF. Here the CDR3 DNA reads TGTGCCAGCAGTTTACGGGGGGACCAATACGAGCAGTACTTC.

The chain joins TRBV27 to TRBJ2-7, with 7 nucleotides matching TRBD1. J gave up 2 bases and V 5 bases, and 6 bases lay outside the gene matches. The CDR3 runs 14 residues. Looked up from germline, CDR1 is MNHEY and CDR2 is SMNVEV (reference sequence). The CDR3 loop is CASSAGTAPYEQYF. CDR3 sequence (DNA): TGTGCCAGCAGTGCCGGGACAGCCCCCTACGAGCAGTACTTC.

This clonotype came up a few times. The genes are TRBV7-2 and TRBJ1-4; D uncertain. Trimming left V 8 bases short and J 0 bases short, with 10 bases between. Germline-derived CDR1 and CDR2 are SGHTA and FQGNSA. This CDR3 contains 14 residues. The CDR3 sequence is CASGPVATNEKLFF. CDR3 bases: TGTGCCAGCGGCCCTGTTGCAACTAATGAAAAACTGTTTTTT. Full variable domain (outside the CDR3, taken from reference TRBV7-2 and TRBJ1-4): GAGVSQSPSNKVTEKGKDVELRCDPISGHTALYWYRQSLGQGLEFLIYFQGNSAPDKSGLPSDRFSAERTGGSVSTLTIQRTQQEDSAVYLCASGPVATNEKLFFGSGTQLSVL.

Worth noting for this clonotype: One junction end disagrees with the germline gene, perhaps due to a read error. The chain recombines TRBV29-1 with TRBJ2-7, with 9 bases matching TRBD2. Germline V gene sequence: CDR1 SQVTM, CDR2 ANQGSEA. This CDR3 is built from 13 residues. The CDR3: CSVGASGEGEQYF. The CDR3 coding sequence is TGTAGCGTTGGGGCTAGCGGGGAGGGGGAGCAGTACTTC.

The chain combines TRBV12-3 or TRBV12-4 with TRBJ2-3; D is undetermined. The CDR3 is 15 amino acids. V lost 6 bases and J 2 bases, leaving 15 bases between the germline ends. DNA of the CDR3: TGTGCCAGCAGGCGAACGGCAGAATCCACAGATACGCAGTATTTT. Translating it yields CASRRTAESTDTQYF.

This rearrangement joins TRBV18 to TRBJ2-1, with D unclear. The germline V gene has CDR1 KGHSH and CDR2 LQKENI. The CDR3 is made up of 14 amino acids. V shed 3 bases and J shed 9 bases, with 15 bases lying between them. The CDR3 here is CASSPFSDGTEQFF. The CDR3 nucleotides read TGTGCCAGCTCACCCTTCTCGGACGGTACTGAGCAGTTCTTC. The entire variable domain, with the rest obtained from reference TRBV18 and TRBJ2-1, is as follows: NAGVMQNPRHLVRRRGQEARLRCSPMKGHSHVYWYRQLPEEGLKFMVYLQKENIIDESGMPKERFSAEFPKEGPSILRIQQVVRGDSAAYFCASSPFSDGTEQFFGPGTRLTVL.

The chain links TRBV6-6 to TRBJ2-5; TRBD1 agrees at 7 bases. The J call may not be correct, given that the DNA end is closer to TRBJ2-7. Germline-derived CDR1 and CDR2 are MNHNY and SVGAGI (reference sequence). The CDR3 loop spans 14 amino acids. For the CDR3, the DNA is TGTGCCAGCACCCAGGGGGACGGGCTTGGCGAGCAGTACTTC. It is translated as CASTQGDGLGEQYF.

V is TRBV7-2 and J is TRBJ1-2; D unresolved. Germline values: CDR1 SGHTA, CDR2 FQGNSA. The V end was cut by 5 bases, the J end by 4 bases, with 20 bases between. The CDR3 has 16 residues. The CDR3 DNA follows: TGTGCCAGCAGCCCTCGGAAACAGCCCTTTCGCTATGGCTACACCTTC. This translates into CASSPRKQPFRYGYTF.

A few counts support this clonotype. The chain employs TRBV10-3 and TRBJ2-4; 8 positions match TRBD2. CDR1 is ENHRY and CDR2 is SYGVKD in the germline V gene. J lost 1 base, V lost 5 bases, and 4 bases had no gene match. This CDR3 has 15 amino acids. For the CDR3, the DNA is TGTGCCATCAGTAACGGGGGGGCTGCCAAAAACATTCAGTACTTC. It yields the protein CAISNGGAAKNIQYF.

The chain carries TRBV12-3 or TRBV12-4 and TRBJ1-2; D might be TRBD1 (5 bases). The CDR3 is made up of 16 amino acids. Trimming took off 6 bases at V and 0 bases at J, with 17 bases between the two ends. CDR3 region: CASSPVKGLANYGYTF. In DNA form, the CDR3 reads TGTGCCAGCAGCCCTGTAAAGGGGTTAGCTAACTATGGCTACACCTTC.

This sequence joins TRBV3-1 and TRBJ2-3; TRBD2 matches 7 bases. The CDR3 has 13 residues. CDR1 and CDR2 (germline): LGHDT, YNNKEL (reference sequence). V shed 7 bases and J 5 bases; nucleotides not matched to a gene: 6. In DNA form, the CDR3 reads TGTGCCAGCAATGGGGCGGGGGAAGATACGCAGTATTTT. This sequence encodes CASNGAGEDTQYF.

This clonotype was picked up many times. The chain has TRBV11-2 and TRBJ2-3; tentative D call: TRBD2 (5 bases). Germline V lookup: CDR1 SGHAT, CDR2 FQNNGV. This CDR3 spans 15 amino acids. V shed 5 bases and J shed 2 bases, with 14 bases lying between them. The CDR3 here is CASSPTPRVTDTQYF. In DNA, the CDR3 is TGTGCCAGCAGCCCTACACCGAGGGTCACAGATACGCAGTATTTT.

For this clonotype: One end of the junction is discordant with germline, which a read error may explain. V gene TRBV12-3 or TRBV12-4 combines with J gene TRBJ1-1; D remains unclear. The CDR3 has 17 residues. The CDR3 loop reads CASSSGLSFRSNTGAFF. CDR3 nucleotides: TGTGCCAGCAGTTCCGGTCTGTCTTTCCGATCGAACACTGGAGCTTTCTTT.

This clonotype appeared a single time. The V and J genes are TRBV29-1 and TRBJ2-1; 12 bases align to TRBD2. Germline V gene lookup returns CDR1 SQVTM and CDR2 ANQGSEA. Unmatched junction bases numbered 11, after V lost 5 bases and J lost 0 bases. CDR3 length: 18 amino acids. The CDR3 reads CSVPSRLAGVSSYNEQFF. CDR3 DNA sequence: TGCAGCGTTCCCTCTAGACTAGCGGGGGTAAGCTCCTACAATGAGCAGTTCTTC.

This clonotype was counted a few times. The chain uses TRBV20-1 and TRBJ2-3, with D uncertain. Germline assignment: CDR1 DFQATT and CDR2 SNEGSKA (reference sequence). The V end lost 3 bases, the J end lost 0 bases, and 13 bases lay between the germline ends. CDR3 length equals 15 residues. The DNA for the CDR3 is TGCAGTGCTAGTTCTCGCGGAACAAGCACAGATACGCAGTATTTT. This translates into CSASSRGTSTDTQYF.

V is TRBV20-1 and J is TRBJ1-2; 7 bases fit TRBD1. Losses at the gene ends were 7 bases for V and 8 bases for J; bases not matched to a gene: 13. Germline loops: CDR1 DFQATT, CDR2 SNEGSKA (reference sequence). The CDR3 totals 13 residues. CDR3 protein: CSVPQTGLQGYTF. CDR3 coding DNA: TGCAGTGTACCCCAGACAGGGTTGCAGGGCTACACCTTC.